This is a list of T cell receptor beta chains from one sample in a study of cytomegalovirus exposure and HLA in healthy donors. Measured with immunoSEQ multiplex PCR; TCRdb has only the in-frame clones, and not every one. The table includes fewer than 250,000 clones, over 75% detected once. Specimen: PBMCs. The source is a male donor in good health and CMV-seronegative. Each CDR3 is given with its conserved first and last residue. D genes are given only for firm matches. Expanded clones get a size class; other rows say once, few or many, or leave the size out.

V	size	J	D	DNA	CDR3
TRBV25-1	large	TRBJ2-7	.	TGTGCCAGCAGTCAGGCGTTAGGCGAGCAGTACTTC	CASSQALGEQYF
TRBV27	.	TRBJ1-2	.	TGTGCCAGCAGTTCCTTACAGGGAATTAACTATGGCTACACCTTC	CASSSLQGINYGYTF
TRBV5-5	.	TRBJ1-4	TRBD1	TGTGCCAGCAGCTTGACTTTCGAGACAGGGGGAAAACTGTTTTTT	CASSLTFETGGKLFF
TRBV28	once	TRBJ1-6	.	TGTGCCAGCAGTACAGGGATCTCACCCCTCCACTTT	CASSTGISPLHF
TRBV30	.	TRBJ1-4	.	TGTGCCTGGAGTGGAGGAAAACTGTTTTTT	CAWSGGKLFF
TRBV5-4	.	TRBJ2-1	.	TGTGCCAGCAGCTTTGACAGATCCTACAATGAGCAGTTCTTC	CASSFDRSYNEQFF
TRBV7-2	many	TRBJ1-1	.	TGTGCCAGCAGCTCACAGGGCTTCGGCACTGAAGCTTTCTTT	CASSSQGFGTEAFF
TRBV14	few	TRBJ2-3	.	TGTGCCAGCAGCCAAGGGGCCCGCACAGATACGCAGTATTTT	CASSQGARTDTQYF
TRBV5-6	.	TRBJ2-7	TRBD2	TGTGCCAGCAGCTTAGCGGGAAGGCTCTACGAGCAGTACTTC	CASSLAGRLYEQYF
TRBV7-6	.	TRBJ1-2	TRBD1	TGTGCCAGCAGCTTAGGGACAGGGGGCGGAGGCTACACCTTC	CASSLGTGGGGYTF
TRBV18	.	TRBJ1-2	TRBD1	TGTGCCAGCTCACCGATGGGACAGGGGGAGTATGGCTACACCTTC	CASSPMGQGEYGYTF
TRBV7-3	.	TRBJ2-6	TRBD1	TGTGCCAGCAGCCTAACTCAGGGGGCTGGGGCCAACGTCCTGACTTTC	CASSLTQGAGANVLTF
TRBV27	few	TRBJ2-7	TRBD2	TGTGCCAGCAGTTTAGGGGTGGGGGGCCCCGCTACTAGCGGTATCGGCGAGCAGTACTTC	CASSLGVGGPATSGIGEQYF
TRBV28	.	TRBJ2-3	TRBD2	TGTGCCAGCAGTCTCCTAGCGGGGGCGGGAGATACGCAGTATTTT	CASSLLAGAGDTQYF
TRBV6-5	.	TRBJ2-5	TRBD2	TGTGCCAGCAGTTCGGGAGGGCGCCCCCAGACCCAGTACTTC	CASSSGGRPQTQYF
TRBV5-1	few	TRBJ2-7	.	TGCGCCAGCACCCCCCTTGGTCTGGCCTCGTCCTACGAGCAGTACTTC	CASTPLGLASSYEQYF
TRBV7-9	.	TRBJ2-2	.	TGTGCCAGCACCTGGGGGGGGGCCGGCGGGGAGCTGTTTTTT	CASTWGGAGGELFF
TRBV28	.	TRBJ2-3	TRBD2	TGTGCCAGCAGTCGACTAGCGGGGGGTCGGACAGATACGCAGTATTTT	CASSRLAGGRTDTQYF
TRBV7-2	.	TRBJ2-7	TRBD2	TGTGCCAGCAGCTTAGGGTTGAGGACTAGCGGGAGAGTCGAGCAGTACTTC	CASSLGLRTSGRVEQYF
TRBV6-5	.	TRBJ1-2	.	TGTGCCAGCAGTTACTCGAGAGCGGGGAACTATGGCTACACCTTC	CASSYSRAGNYGYTF
TRBV5-6	.	TRBJ2-3	.	TGTGCCAGCAGCTCCAGGGTAGATACGCAGTATTTT	CASSSRVDTQYF
TRBV7-8	.	TRBJ1-4	.	TGTGCCAGCAGCTTAGTGAGGACAGTTGAACTAGCTAATGAAAAACTGTTTTTT	CASSLVRTVELANEKLFF